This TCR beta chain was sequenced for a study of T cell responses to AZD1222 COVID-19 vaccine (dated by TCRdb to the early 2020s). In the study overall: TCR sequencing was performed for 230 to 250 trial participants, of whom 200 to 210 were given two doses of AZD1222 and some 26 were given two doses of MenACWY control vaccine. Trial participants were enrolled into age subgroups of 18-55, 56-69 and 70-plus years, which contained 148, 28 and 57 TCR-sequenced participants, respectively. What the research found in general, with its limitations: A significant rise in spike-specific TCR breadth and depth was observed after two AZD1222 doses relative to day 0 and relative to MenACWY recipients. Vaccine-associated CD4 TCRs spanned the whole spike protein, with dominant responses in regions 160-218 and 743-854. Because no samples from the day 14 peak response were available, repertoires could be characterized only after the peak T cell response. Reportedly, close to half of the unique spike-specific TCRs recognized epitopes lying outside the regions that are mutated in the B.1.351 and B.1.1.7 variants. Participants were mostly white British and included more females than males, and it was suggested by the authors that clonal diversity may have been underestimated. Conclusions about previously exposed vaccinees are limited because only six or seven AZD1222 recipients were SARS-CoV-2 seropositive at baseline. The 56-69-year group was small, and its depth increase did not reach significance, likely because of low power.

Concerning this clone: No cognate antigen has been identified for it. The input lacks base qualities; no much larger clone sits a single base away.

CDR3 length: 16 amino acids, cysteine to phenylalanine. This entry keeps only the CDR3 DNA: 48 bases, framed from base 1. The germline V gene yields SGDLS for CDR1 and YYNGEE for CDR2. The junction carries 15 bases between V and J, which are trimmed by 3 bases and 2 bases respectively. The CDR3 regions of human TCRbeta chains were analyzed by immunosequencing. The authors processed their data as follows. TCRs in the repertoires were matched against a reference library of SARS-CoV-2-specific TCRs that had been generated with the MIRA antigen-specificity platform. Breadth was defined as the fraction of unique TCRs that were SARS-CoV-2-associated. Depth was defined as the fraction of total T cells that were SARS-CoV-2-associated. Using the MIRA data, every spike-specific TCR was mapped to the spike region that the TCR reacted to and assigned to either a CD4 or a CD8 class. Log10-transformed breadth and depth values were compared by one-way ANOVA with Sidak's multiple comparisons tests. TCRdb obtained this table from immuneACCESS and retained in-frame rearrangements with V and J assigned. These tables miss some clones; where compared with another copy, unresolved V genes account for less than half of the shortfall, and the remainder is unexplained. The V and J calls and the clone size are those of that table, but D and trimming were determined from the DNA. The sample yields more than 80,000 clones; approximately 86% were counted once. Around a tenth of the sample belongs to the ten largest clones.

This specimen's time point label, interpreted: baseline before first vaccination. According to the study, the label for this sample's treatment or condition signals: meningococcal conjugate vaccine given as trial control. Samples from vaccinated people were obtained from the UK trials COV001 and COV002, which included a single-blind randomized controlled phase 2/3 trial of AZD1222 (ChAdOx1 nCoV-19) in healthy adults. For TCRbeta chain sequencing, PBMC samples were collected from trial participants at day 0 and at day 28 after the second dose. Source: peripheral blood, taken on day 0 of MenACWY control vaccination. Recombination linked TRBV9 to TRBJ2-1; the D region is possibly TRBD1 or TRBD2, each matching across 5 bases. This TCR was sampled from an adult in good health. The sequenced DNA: TGTGCCAGCAGCGAGCTCGGGGCAGACCCCTACAATGAGCAGTTCTTC. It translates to CASSELGADPYNEQFF.